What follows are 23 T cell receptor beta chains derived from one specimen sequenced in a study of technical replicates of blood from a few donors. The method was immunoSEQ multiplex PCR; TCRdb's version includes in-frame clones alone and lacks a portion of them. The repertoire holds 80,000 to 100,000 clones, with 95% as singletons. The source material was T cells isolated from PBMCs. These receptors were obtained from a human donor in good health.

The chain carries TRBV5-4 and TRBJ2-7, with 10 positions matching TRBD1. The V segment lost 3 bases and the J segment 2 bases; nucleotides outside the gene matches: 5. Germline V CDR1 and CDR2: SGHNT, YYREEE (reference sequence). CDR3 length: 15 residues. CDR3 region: CASSSPGTGAYEQYF. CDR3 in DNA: TGTGCCAGCAGCTCTCCCGGGACAGGGGCCTACGAGCAGTACTTC.

Here the CDR3 reads CASSLSPSSNQPQHF. The CDR3 DNA is TGTGCCAGCAGTTTATCCCCTTCTAGCAATCAGCCCCAGCATTTT. The chain joins TRBV27 to TRBJ1-5; D remains unclear. The V end lost 0 bases, the J end lost 0 bases, and 6 bases lay between the germline ends. The V gene's germline CDR1 is MNHEY and CDR2 SMNVEV (reference sequence). The CDR3 loop spans 15 amino acids.

CDR3 DNA: TGTGCCAGCAATCAACCGCGGGACGAGCAGTACTTC. This codes for CASNQPRDEQYF. This chain joins TRBV6-5 and TRBJ2-7; a weak D match, TRBD2 (5 bases). The ends were cut back, 7 bases at V and 5 bases at J, with 12 bases in the middle. This CDR3 contains 12 residues. Germline CDR1 and CDR2: MNHEY and SVGAGI.

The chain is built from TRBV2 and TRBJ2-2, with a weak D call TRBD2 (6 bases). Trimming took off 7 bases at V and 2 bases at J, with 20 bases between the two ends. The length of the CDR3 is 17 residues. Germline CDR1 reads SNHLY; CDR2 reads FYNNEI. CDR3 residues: CASTQGYGGRNTGELFF. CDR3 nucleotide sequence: TGTGCCAGCACTCAAGGGTATGGGGGGAGAAACACCGGGGAGCTGTTTTTT.

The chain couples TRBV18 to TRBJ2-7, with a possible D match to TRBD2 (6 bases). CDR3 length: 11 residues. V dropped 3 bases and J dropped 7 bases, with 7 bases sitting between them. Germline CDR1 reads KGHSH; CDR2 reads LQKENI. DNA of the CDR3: TGTGCCAGCTCACCGGGGGGAGAGCAGTACTTC. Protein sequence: CASSPGGEQYF.

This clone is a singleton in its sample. The chain's CDR3 is CASSLASGGFSGNTIYF. The CDR3, as DNA: TGCGCCAGCAGCTTGGCCTCAGGGGGATTCTCTGGAAACACCATATATTTT. The V call is TRBV5-1, the J call TRBJ1-3; 7 nucleotides agree with TRBD1. Germline CDR1 reads SGHRS; CDR2 reads YFSETQ. Unmatched junction bases numbered 6, after V lost 0 bases and J lost 0 bases. The CDR3 is 17 residues long.

This CDR3 reads CASSEDQGMGAFF. The CDR3 nucleotides read TGTGCCAGCAGTGAAGACCAGGGGATGGGAGCTTTCTTT. This chain links TRBV6-1 with TRBJ1-1; D is possibly TRBD1 (6 bases). The germline CDR1 and CDR2 sequences are MNHNS and SASEGT. V lost 1 base, J lost 10 bases, and 13 bases lay in between. CDR3 length: 13 amino acids.

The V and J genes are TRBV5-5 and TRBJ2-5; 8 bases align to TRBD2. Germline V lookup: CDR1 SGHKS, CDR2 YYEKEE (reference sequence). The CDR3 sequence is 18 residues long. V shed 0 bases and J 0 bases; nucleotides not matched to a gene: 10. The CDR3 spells CASSLDPREGSYQETQYF. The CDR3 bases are TGTGCCAGCAGCTTGGACCCCCGGGAGGGTTCGTACCAAGAGACCCAGTACTTC.

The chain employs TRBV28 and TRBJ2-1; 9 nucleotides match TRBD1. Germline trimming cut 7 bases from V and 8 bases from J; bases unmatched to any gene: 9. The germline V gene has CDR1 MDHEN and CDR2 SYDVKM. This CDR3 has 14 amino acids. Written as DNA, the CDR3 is TGTGCCAGCAATCCCGTGGGACAGGGCGATGAGCAGTTCTTC. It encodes CASNPVGQGDEQFF. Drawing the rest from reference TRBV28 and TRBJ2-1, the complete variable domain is DVKVTQSSRYLVKRTGEKVFLECVQDMDHENMFWYRQDPGLGLRLIYFSYDVKMKEKGDIPEGYSVSREKKERFSLILESASTNQTSMYLCASNPVGQGDEQFFGPGTRLTVL.

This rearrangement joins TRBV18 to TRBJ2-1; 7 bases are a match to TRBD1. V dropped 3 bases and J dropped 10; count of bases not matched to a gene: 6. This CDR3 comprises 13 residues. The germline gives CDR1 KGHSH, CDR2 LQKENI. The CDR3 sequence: CASSPLLQGEQFF. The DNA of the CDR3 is TGTGCCAGCTCACCCTTATTACAGGGGGAGCAGTTCTTC.

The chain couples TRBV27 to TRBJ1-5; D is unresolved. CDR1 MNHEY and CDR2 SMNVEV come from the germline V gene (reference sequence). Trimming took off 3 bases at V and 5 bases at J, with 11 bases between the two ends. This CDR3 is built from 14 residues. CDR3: CASSFAGNYQPQHF. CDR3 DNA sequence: TGTGCCAGCAGTTTTGCGGGGAATTATCAGCCCCAGCATTTT.

The DNA of the CDR3 is TGTGCCAGCAGTTTACCTCTAGCGGGAGGGCGGGGTGAGCAGTTCTTC. As protein: CASSLPLAGGRGEQFF. The V gene is TRBV28, the J gene TRBJ2-1; 12 bases line up with TRBD2. CDR3 length equals 16 residues. Per germline, CDR1 MDHEN and CDR2 SYDVKM. J was trimmed by 9 bases and V by 2 bases; bases with no gene match: 8.

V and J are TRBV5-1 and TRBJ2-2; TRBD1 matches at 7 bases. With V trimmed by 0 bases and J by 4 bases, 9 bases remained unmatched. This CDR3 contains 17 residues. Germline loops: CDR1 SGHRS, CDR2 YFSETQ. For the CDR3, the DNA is TGCGCCAGCAGCTTGGGACAGGGTGGGCGTTTCACCGGGGAGCTGTTTTTT. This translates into CASSLGQGGRFTGELFF.

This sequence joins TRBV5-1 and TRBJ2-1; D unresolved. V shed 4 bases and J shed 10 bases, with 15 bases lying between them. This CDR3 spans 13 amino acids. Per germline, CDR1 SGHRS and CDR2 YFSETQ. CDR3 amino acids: CASSPRPSGEQFF. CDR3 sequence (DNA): TGCGCCAGCAGCCCTAGACCCTCCGGAGAGCAGTTCTTC.

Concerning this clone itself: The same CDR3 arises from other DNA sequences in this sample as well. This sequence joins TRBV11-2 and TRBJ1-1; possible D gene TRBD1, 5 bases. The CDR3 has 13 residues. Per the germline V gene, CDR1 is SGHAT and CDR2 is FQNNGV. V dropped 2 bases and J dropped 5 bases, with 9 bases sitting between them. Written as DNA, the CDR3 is TGTGCCAGCAGCTTAACAGGTGGGACTGAAGCTTTCTTT. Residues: CASSLTGGTEAFF.

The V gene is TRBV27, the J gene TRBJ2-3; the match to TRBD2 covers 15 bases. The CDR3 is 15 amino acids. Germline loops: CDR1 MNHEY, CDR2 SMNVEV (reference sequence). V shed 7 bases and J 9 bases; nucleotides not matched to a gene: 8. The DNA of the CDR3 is TGTGCCAGCACCCCTGGGACTAGCGGGAGGAACACGCAGTATTTT. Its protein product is CASTPGTSGRNTQYF.

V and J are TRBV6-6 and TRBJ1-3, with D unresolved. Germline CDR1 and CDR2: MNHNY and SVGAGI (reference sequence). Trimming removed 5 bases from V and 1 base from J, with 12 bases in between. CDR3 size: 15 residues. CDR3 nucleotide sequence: TGTGCCAGCAGTGCTTCTCTTACATCTGGAAACACCATATATTTT. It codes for CASSASLTSGNTIYF.

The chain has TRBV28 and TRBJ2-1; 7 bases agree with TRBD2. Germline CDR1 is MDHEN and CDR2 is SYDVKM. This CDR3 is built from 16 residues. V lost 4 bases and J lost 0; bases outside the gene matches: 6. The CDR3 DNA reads TGTGCCAGCAGTTCCGGCGGCGGGAGCTCCTACAATGAGCAGTTCTTC. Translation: CASSSGGGSSYNEQFF.

CDR3 loop: CASGSGPMSSYEQYF. CDR3 in DNA: TGTGCCAGCGGAAGCGGCCCCATGAGCTCCTACGAGCAGTACTTC. The rearrangement links TRBV6-5 to TRBJ2-7; tentative D call: TRBD2 (5 bases). V was pared by 8 bases and J by 0 bases, with 17 bases between. The CDR3 runs to 15 residues. Per the germline V gene, CDR1 is MNHEY and CDR2 is SVGAGI.

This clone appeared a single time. The CDR3 protein is CASSPTHGTPQGEQYF. Here the CDR3 DNA reads TGTGCCAGCAGCCCCACTCACGGAACCCCTCAGGGCGAGCAGTACTTC. The rearrangement links TRBV4-2 to TRBJ2-7, with a possible D match to TRBD1 (5 bases). This CDR3 has 16 amino acids. Trimming cost V 4 bases and J 6 bases, with 22 bases left between them. Germline CDR1 LGHNA, CDR2 YNFKEQ.

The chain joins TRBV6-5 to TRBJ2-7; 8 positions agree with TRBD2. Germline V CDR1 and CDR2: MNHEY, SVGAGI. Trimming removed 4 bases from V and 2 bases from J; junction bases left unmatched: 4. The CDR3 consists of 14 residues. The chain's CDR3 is CASSLLAATYEQYF. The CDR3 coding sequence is TGTGCCAGCAGTTTACTAGCGGCAACCTACGAGCAGTACTTC.

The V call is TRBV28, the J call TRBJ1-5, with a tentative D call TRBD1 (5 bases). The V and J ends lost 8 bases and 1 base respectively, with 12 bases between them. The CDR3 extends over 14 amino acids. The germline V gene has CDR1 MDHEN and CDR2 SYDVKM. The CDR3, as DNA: TGTGCCAGCGGCTTCGGGGGGAGCAATCAGCCCCAGCATTTT. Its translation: CASGFGGSNQPQHF.

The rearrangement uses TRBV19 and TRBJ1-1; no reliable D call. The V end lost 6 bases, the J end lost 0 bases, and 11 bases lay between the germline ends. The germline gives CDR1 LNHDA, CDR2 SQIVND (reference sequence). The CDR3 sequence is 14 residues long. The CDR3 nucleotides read TGTGCCAGTAGACCCGGTACCGTGAACACTGAAGCTTTCTTT. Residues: CASRPGTVNTEAFF. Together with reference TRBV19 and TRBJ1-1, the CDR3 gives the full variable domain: DGGITQSPKYLFRKEGQNVTLSCEQNLNHDAMYWYRQDPGQGLRLIYYSQIVNDFQKGDIAEGYSVSREKKESFPLTVTSAQKNPTAFYLCASRPGTVNTEAFFGQGTRLTVV.